These 4 T cell receptor beta chains share one sample of origin, sequenced in a study of persistence of HIV-infected CD4 T cells. This was the immunoSEQ version 4 assay in survey mode. Repertoires were generated with immunoSEQ multiplex PCR, while TCRdb's copy carries only in-frame clones and drops some. The data show some 40,000 clones, with about 89% seen just once and approximately 1.8% held by the top ten. Nonspecific anti-CD3/anti-CD28 bead stimulation represents the broad CD4+ T cell repertoire. Responding CD4+ T cells were sorted by upregulation of both CD40 ligand and CD69. Their cognate antigens are unknown. The sequencing used CD4+ T cells sorted from PBMCs after approximately 18-hour stimulation, collected from a patient who received antiretroviral therapy. Source of these receptors: an adult man with HIV who was CMV-seropositive.

The rearrangement links TRBV5-6 to TRBJ1-4, with 11 bases fitting TRBD1. Germline V CDR1 and CDR2: SGHDT, YYEEEE. V was pared by 4 bases and J by 7 bases, with 3 bases of the junction left unmatched. This CDR3 contains 14 residues. In DNA, the CDR3 is TGTGCCAGCAGCGCCGGGACAGGGGGTGAAAAACTGTTTTTT. Amino acid sequence: CASSAGTGGEKLFF.

The V gene is TRBV19, the J gene TRBJ1-5; D ambiguous. The CDR3 runs 13 residues. With 4 bases removed from V and 2 bases from J, the gap between germline ends came to 6 bases. Germline assignment: CDR1 LNHDA and CDR2 SQIVND (reference sequence). As DNA, the CDR3 is TGTGCCAGTAGTACTTTCGGCAATCAGCCCCAGCATTTT. Amino acids: CASSTFGNQPQHF.

The chain recombines TRBV2 with TRBJ1-2; no clear D. Germline V gene lookup returns CDR1 SNHLY and CDR2 FYNNEI. V was clipped by 1 base and J by 6 bases, with 9 bases between them. The CDR3 has 13 residues. CDR3 nucleotides: TGTGCCAGCAGTGAAGTGGCAGTGAATGGCTACACCTTC. Translation: CASSEVAVNGYTF. Complete variable domain (other parts from reference TRBV2 and TRBJ1-2): EPEVTQTPSHQVTQMGQEVILRCVPISNHLYFYWYRQILGQKVEFLVSFYNNEISEKSEIFDDQFSVERPDGSNFTLKIRSTKLEDSAMYFCASSEVAVNGYTFGSGTRLTVV.

The chain has TRBV27 and TRBJ2-7, with 7 bases lining up with TRBD2. The ends lost 2 bases at V and 6 bases at J; junction bases unmatched: 4. The CDR3 totals 13 residues. The germline CDR1 and CDR2 sequences are MNHEY and SMNVEV (reference sequence). The DNA of the CDR3 is TGTGCCAGCAGTTTAACGGGGGAGGGCGAGCAGTACTTC. Protein: CASSLTGEGEQYF.